One and the same sample provided the 16 T cell receptor beta chains below, sequenced in a study of cytomegalovirus exposure and HLA in healthy donors. The PCR had 60 Vbeta and 13 Jbeta primers. Profiled with immunoSEQ multiplex PCR; TCRdb holds only in-frame clones, not every one. This sample's clone table lists approximately 52,000 clones. Specimen: PBMCs. These receptors were collected from a woman aged 55-75 years in good health and CMV-seropositive.

The chain recombines TRBV10-1 with TRBJ2-7, with a weak D call TRBD1 (6 bases). The CDR3 loop spans 13 amino acids. The germline V gene has CDR1 WNHNN and CDR2 SYGVQD (reference sequence). V was trimmed by 11 bases and J by 2 bases, leaving 16 bases between them. CDR3 nucleotides: TGCGCCCGGTCCACAGGGATCGCCTACGAGCAGTACTTC. As protein: CARSTGIAYEQYF.

J is TRBJ2-7 and V is TRBV5-1; D is possibly TRBD2 (7 bases). Trimming stripped 2 bases from V and 4 bases from J, with 16 bases between. CDR3 size: 15 residues. CDR1 is SGHRS and CDR2 is YFSETQ in the germline V gene. Written as DNA, the CDR3 is TGCGCCAGCAGCTTCACTTCGGGGGGCGAGTACGAGCAGTACTTC. Translating gives CASSFTSGGEYEQYF.

The chain is built from TRBV18 and TRBJ1-1, with a possible D match to TRBD1 (6 bases). Germline assignment: CDR1 KGHSH and CDR2 LQKENI. V shed 0 bases and J shed 0 bases, with 17 bases lying between them. CDR3 length: 18 residues. The CDR3: CASSPPSGAGGMNTEAFF. The CDR3 coding sequence is TGTGCCAGCTCACCACCTTCCGGGGCGGGGGGCATGAACACTGAAGCTTTCTTT. Using reference TRBV18 and TRBJ1-1 for the parts outside the CDR3, the full variable domain is NAGVMQNPRHLVRRRGQEARLRCSPMKGHSHVYWYRQLPEEGLKFMVYLQKENIIDESGMPKERFSAEFPKEGPSILRIQQVVRGDSAAYFCASSPPSGAGGMNTEAFFGQGTRLTVV.

The J gene is TRBJ1-1, the V gene TRBV20-1; D gene unclear. The germline CDR1 and CDR2 sequences are DFQATT and SNEGSKA (reference sequence). Trimming took 8 bases from V and 2 from J, leaving 9 bases between them. The CDR3 is 11 amino acids. In DNA form, the CDR3 reads TGCAGTCACCGCGTTAACACTGAAGCTTTCTTT. Its translation: CSHRVNTEAFF.

The chain has TRBV7-8 and TRBJ1-4; 7 bases are a match to TRBD1. Germline V gives CDR1 SGHVS, CDR2 FQNEAQ. The ends lost 2 bases at V and 7 bases at J; junction bases unmatched: 4. This CDR3 region has 14 residues. The CDR3 DNA follows: TGTGCCAGCAGCTTATCAGGGGGAAGTGAAAAACTGTTTTTT. This gives the protein CASSLSGGSEKLFF.

This sequence joins TRBV5-6 and TRBJ2-7, with TRBD2 as a possible D gene (6 bases). This CDR3 has 14 amino acids. Looked up from germline, CDR1 is SGHDT and CDR2 is YYEEEE. V lost 0 bases and J 3 bases, leaving 10 bases between the germline ends. DNA for the CDR3: TGTGCCAGCAGCTTGGTGTTGGGGGGCTACGAGCAGTACTTC. As protein: CASSLVLGGYEQYF.

CDR3 nucleotides: TGTGCCAGCAGTTTGGCGCAGGGGTGGGTCGTGGCACCCCTCCACTTT. Translating gives CASSLAQGWVVAPLHF. V is TRBV27 and J is TRBJ1-6; D is possibly TRBD1 (6 bases). Trimming took 3 bases from V and 11 from J, leaving 20 bases between them. CDR1 is MNHEY and CDR2 is SMNVEV in the germline V gene (reference sequence). This CDR3 comprises 16 residues.

The CDR3 loop reads CASSPQQPGGAGNEQFF. The CDR3 DNA follows: TGTGCCAGCAGCCCCCAACAACCCGGGGGGGCGGGTAATGAGCAGTTCTTC. V gene TRBV7-2 combines with J gene TRBJ2-1, with 8 bases matching TRBD2. V gave up 5 bases and J gave up 7 bases; unmatched junction bases: 16. This CDR3 contains 17 residues. Germline CDR1 reads SGHTA; CDR2 reads FQGNSA.

The chain combines TRBV18 with TRBJ1-1, with D hard to call. The germline V gene has CDR1 KGHSH and CDR2 LQKENI. Between the trimmed V and J ends, which lost 2 bases and 7 bases, there was a span of 5 bases. This CDR3 contains 11 residues. CDR3 sequence: CASSPIGEAFF. The CDR3 coding sequence is TGTGCCAGCTCACCAATCGGTGAAGCTTTCTTT.

This chain uses TRBV5-1 with TRBJ2-7, with 9 bases lining up with TRBD2. CDR3 length equals 16 residues. Germline lookup yields CDR1 SGHRS and CDR2 YFSETQ. V shed 1 base and J 3 bases; nucleotides not matched to a gene: 8. CDR3 region: CASSLPDSGGGYEQYF. CDR3 bases: TGCGCCAGCAGCTTGCCAGATAGCGGGGGCGGCTACGAGCAGTACTTC.

About this clone itself: Germline and junction disagree at one end, which may indicate a read error. This chain joins TRBV5-1 and TRBJ1-2; D ambiguous. Per germline, CDR1 SGHRS and CDR2 YFSETQ. This CDR3 is 11 amino acids long. Written as DNA, the CDR3 is TGCGCCAGCAGCCTCAACTTTGGCTACACCTTC. It is translated as CASSLNFGYTF.

The J gene is TRBJ1-1, the V gene TRBV4-2, with 10 bases aligning to TRBD1. With 4 bases clipped from V and 0 bases from J, the junction kept 8 bases outside the gene matches. Germline V CDR1 and CDR2: LGHNA, YNFKEQ. The CDR3 has 17 amino acids. The CDR3 reads CASSRSPGQGLNTEAFF. The CDR3 region has the DNA TGTGCCAGCAGCCGTTCGCCGGGACAGGGGCTGAACACTGAAGCTTTCTTT.

The CDR3, as DNA: TGTGCCAGCAGCACCACGGGACAAGCGGGAGGCTACACCTTC. Translating gives CASSTTGQAGGYTF. The chain carries TRBV5-4 and TRBJ1-2; possibly TRBD1 for D (6 bases). This CDR3 is 14 amino acids long. V gave up 4 bases and J gave up 8 bases, with 18 bases separating them. The germline gives CDR1 SGHNT, CDR2 YYREEE (reference sequence).

The genes are TRBV5-1 and TRBJ2-7; 10 bases are shared with TRBD1. The CDR3 extends over 14 amino acids. CDR1 SGHRS and CDR2 YFSETQ come from the germline V gene. V was clipped by 3 bases and J by 3 bases; unmatched bases: 3. As DNA, the CDR3 is TGCGCCAGCAGCTCCGGGACAGGGGTCTACGAGCAGTACTTC. It translates to CASSSGTGVYEQYF.

The chain uses TRBV28 and TRBJ1-4, with a weak D call TRBD1 (6 bases). V lost 8 bases to trimming and J lost 5 bases, with 15 bases between them. The germline gives CDR1 MDHEN, CDR2 SYDVKM. The CDR3 sequence is 14 residues long. The CDR3: CASQSGQINEKLFF. The CDR3 bases are TGTGCCAGCCAAAGCGGACAGATAAATGAAAAACTGTTTTTT.

J is TRBJ1-1 and V is TRBV6-1; 11 nucleotides line up with TRBD1. Germline values: CDR1 MNHNS, CDR2 SASEGT. Germline trimming cut 8 bases from V and 5 bases from J; bases unmatched to any gene: 7. This CDR3 contains 14 residues. In nucleotides, the CDR3 is TGTGCCAGCTTAGGACAGGGGGCGGATACTGAAGCTTTCTTT. This encodes CASLGQGADTEAFF.